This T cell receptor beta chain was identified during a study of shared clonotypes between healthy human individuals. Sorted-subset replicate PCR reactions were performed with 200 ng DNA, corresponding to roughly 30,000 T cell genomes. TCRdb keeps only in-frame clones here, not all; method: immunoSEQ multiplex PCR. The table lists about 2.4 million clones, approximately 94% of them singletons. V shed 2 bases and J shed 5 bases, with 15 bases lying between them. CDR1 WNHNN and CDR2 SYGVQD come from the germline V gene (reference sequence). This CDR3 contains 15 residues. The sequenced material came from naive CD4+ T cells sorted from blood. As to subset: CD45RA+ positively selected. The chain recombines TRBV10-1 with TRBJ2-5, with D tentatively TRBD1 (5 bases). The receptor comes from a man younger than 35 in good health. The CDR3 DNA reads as TGCGCCAGCAGTGAGCATGACAGACCCCTCGAGACCCAGTACTTC. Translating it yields CASSEHDRPLETQYF.